This TCR beta chain was recorded in a study of identical twins. Everyone who gave samples was a healthy Caucasian. The CDR3 runs to 16 residues. Study-wide results and caveats: Where beta out-of-frame sequences were concerned, excess twin sharing was weaker. Among monozygotic twins, out-of-frame TCR alpha sharing exceeded what models predicted.

Comment on this clonotype: Its antigen is unidentified. An end of the junction differs from the germline gene, which may be a read error.

TCRdb re-called the 5' RACE reads through MiXCR, storing one row per CDR3 protein. The sample has 1.5 million to 2 million distinct CDR3 sequences, roughly 35% seen once. V and J are TRBV6-7 and TRBJ1-5; maybe TRBD1 (6 bases). TRBV6-7 is an ORF, and what it does is uncertain. Sequencing input: cord blood. The TCR originated in a newborn girl in good health. The CDR3 loop reads CASIYLQGISNQPQHF. The CDR3 nucleotides are TGTGCCAGCATTTACCTGCAGGGGATTAGCAATCAGCCCCAGCATTTT.